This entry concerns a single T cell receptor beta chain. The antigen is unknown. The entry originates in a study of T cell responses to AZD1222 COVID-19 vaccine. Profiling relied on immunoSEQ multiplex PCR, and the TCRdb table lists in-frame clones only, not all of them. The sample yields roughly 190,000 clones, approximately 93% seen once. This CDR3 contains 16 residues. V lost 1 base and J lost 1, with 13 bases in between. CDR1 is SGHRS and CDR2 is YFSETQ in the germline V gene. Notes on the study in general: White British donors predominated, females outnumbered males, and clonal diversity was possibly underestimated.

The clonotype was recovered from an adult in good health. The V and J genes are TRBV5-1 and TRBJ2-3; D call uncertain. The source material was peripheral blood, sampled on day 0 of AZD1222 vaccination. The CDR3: CASSLIASGGTDTQYF. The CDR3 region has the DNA TGCGCCAGCAGCTTGATCGCGTCAGGAGGCACAGATACGCAGTATTTT.